One sample yielded the 8 T cell receptor beta chains listed below, sequenced in a study of CD8 T cells in ankylosing spondylitis. TCRdb re-called the 5' RACE reads through MiXCR, storing one row per CDR3 protein. The sample gives some 250,000 distinct CDR3 sequences, 8.6% of which show up once; approximately 6.2% is in the top ten. Material: blood, either unsorted or a sorted T cell fraction (not recorded which). These TCRs come from a male donor with ankylosing spondylitis or in good health (not recorded which).

Ten or more counts support this clonotype. The rearrangement uses TRBV20-1 and TRBJ2-7; 10 bases fit TRBD2. V was pared by 1 base and J by 8 bases, with 8 bases of the junction left unmatched. The CDR3 length is 14 residues. CDR1 is DFQATT and CDR2 is SNEGSKA in the germline V gene (reference sequence). CDR3 residues: CSARVTGTSVQQYF. CDR3 sequence (DNA): TGCAGTGCTAGAGTCACCGGGACTAGCGTACAGCAGTACTTC.

Comments on this clonotype: Just one base apart from a much larger clone, this may be a read error. This is likely a read error, given that the CDR3 carries no conserved phenylalanine or tryptophan at its end. The rearrangement links TRBV5-1 to TRBJ2-5; possible D gene TRBD1, 5 bases. From germline, CDR1 is SGHRS and CDR2 YFSETQ. This CDR3 has 14 residues. V lost 2 bases to trimming and J lost 4 bases, with 12 bases between them. The CDR3 DNA follows: TGCGCCAGCAGCTTAGCAGGGTTGGTAGAGACCCAGTACTCC. Its translation is CASSLAGLVETQYS.

Comment on this clonotype: No DNA is shown, since the ends of the CDR3 on it are uncertain; the CDR3 is the one TCRdb lists. V gene TRBV7-5 combines with J gene TRBJ2-4; the DNA was not used to check the table's D call, TRBD2. TRBV7-5 is flagged as a pseudogene. The CDR3 totals 20 residues, both ends included. This CDR3 is CSSVPAAIDLAGAQRNIQYF.

Turning to this clonotype: A read error is possible here, since a much larger clone lies one base away. The rearrangement joins TRBV12-3 or TRBV12-4 to TRBJ1-1; no definite D call. This CDR3 has 12 amino acids. V lost 3 bases, J lost 3 bases, and 5 bases lay in between. In nucleotides, the CDR3 is TGTGCCAGCAGTTTCGGGGACACTGAAGCTTTCTTT. It encodes CASSFGDTEAFF.

This clonotype was found many times. This sequence joins TRBV12-3 or TRBV12-4 and TRBJ2-7; D uncertain. V was pared by 1 base and J by 0 bases, with 7 bases between. The CDR3 is 14 residues long. CDR3 DNA sequence: TGTGCCAGCAGTTTAGGACGGGTCTCCTACGAGCAGTACTTC. This translates into CASSLGRVSYEQYF.

This clonotype was seen repeatedly, ten times or more. The chain links TRBV5-1 to TRBJ2-6; 8 positions match TRBD2. J gave up 2 bases and V 4 bases, and 8 bases lay outside the gene matches. The CDR3 sequence is 17 residues long. Germline V gene data show CDR1 as SGHRS and CDR2 as YFSETQ. CDR3: CASSTPRRGAGANVLTF. In DNA, the CDR3 is TGCGCCAGCAGCACGCCCAGGCGGGGGGCTGGGGCCAACGTCCTGACTTTC.

This clonotype came up many times. The chain has TRBV4-2 and TRBJ2-3; D is undetermined. V dropped 0 bases and J dropped 3 bases, with 13 bases sitting between them. The CDR3 runs to 16 residues. Germline assignment: CDR1 LGHNA and CDR2 YNFKEQ. CDR3 sequence: CASSQERVGGTDTQYF. The DNA for the CDR3 is TGTGCCAGCAGCCAAGAAAGGGTTGGCGGTACAGATACGCAGTATTTT.

This clonotype came up many times. The chain joins TRBV11-2 to TRBJ2-3; TRBD2 matches at 10 bases. V shed 3 bases and J 1 base; nucleotides not matched to a gene: 10. CDR3 length equals 18 residues. The germline CDR1 and CDR2 sequences are SGHAT and FQNNGV. CDR3 sequence reads: CASSFGRLAGAGTDTQYF. Written as DNA, the CDR3 is TGTGCCAGCAGCTTCGGCAGGCTAGCGGGAGCCGGCACAGATACGCAGTATTTT.